This T cell receptor beta chain was sequenced for a study of cytomegalovirus exposure and HLA in healthy donors. CDR3 length: 14 amino acids. Germline V gene lookup returns CDR1 SGHTA and CDR2 FQGTGA. J gave up 0 bases and V 5 bases, and 1 base lay outside the gene matches. This PCR relied on a set of 60 Vbeta primers and 13 Jbeta primers. The table came from immunoSEQ multiplex PCR; TCRdb's copy has only in-frame clones and leaves some out. The top ten clones hold roughly 15% of a sample with 200,000 to 250,000 clones, about three quarters of them seen once. The source material was PBMCs. The receptor's source is a middle-aged man in good health and CMV-seronegative. The chain links TRBV7-3 to TRBJ2-7; 10 nucleotides align to TRBD2. The CDR3 sequence: CASSTSGASYEQYF. The DNA for the CDR3 is TGTGCCAGCAGCACTAGCGGGGCCTCCTACGAGCAGTACTTC.